This T cell receptor beta chain derives from a study of OX40 agonist ivuxolimab in advanced cancers. Germline V gives CDR1 SGHTA, CDR2 FQGNSA. The CDR3 is made up of 13 amino acids. The V end was cut by 8 bases, the J end by 8 bases, with 16 bases between. The assay was immunoSEQ multiplex PCR, and TCRdb's table has in-frame clones only and misses some. The profile covers under 150,000 clones, with over 75% appearing a single time and about 0.55% taken by the ten largest. The chain carries TRBV7-2 and TRBJ2-4, with a tentative D call TRBD1 (5 bases). The starting material was CD4+ or CD8+ T cells sorted from blood, obtained in a trial of the OX40 agonist ivuxolimab. The source of this sequence is an adult with an advanced solid tumor such as melanoma, head and neck, liver or kidney cancer. In DNA form, the CDR3 reads TGTGCCAGCTCCGGGCCAGGGATTGACATTCAGTACTTC. Its protein is CASSGPGIDIQYF.